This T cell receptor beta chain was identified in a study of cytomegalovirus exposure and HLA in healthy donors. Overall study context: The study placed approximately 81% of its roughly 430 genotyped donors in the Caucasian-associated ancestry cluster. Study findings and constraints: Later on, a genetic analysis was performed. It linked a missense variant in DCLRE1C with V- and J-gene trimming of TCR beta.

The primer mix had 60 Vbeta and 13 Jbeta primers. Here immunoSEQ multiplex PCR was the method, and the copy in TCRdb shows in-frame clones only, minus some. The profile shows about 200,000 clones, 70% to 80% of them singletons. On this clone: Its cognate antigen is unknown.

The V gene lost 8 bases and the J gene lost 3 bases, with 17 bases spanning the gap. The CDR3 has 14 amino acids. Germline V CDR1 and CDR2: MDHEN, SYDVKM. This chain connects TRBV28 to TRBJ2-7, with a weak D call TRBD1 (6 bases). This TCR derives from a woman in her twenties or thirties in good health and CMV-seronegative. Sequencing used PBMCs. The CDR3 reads CASVQPGQSYEQYF. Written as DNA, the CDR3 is TGTGCCAGCGTCCAACCGGGACAAAGCTACGAGCAGTACTTC. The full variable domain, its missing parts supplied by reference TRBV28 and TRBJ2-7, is DVKVTQSSRYLVKRTGEKVFLECVQDMDHENMFWYRQDPGLGLRLIYFSYDVKMKEKGDIPEGYSVSREKKERFSLILESASTNQTSMYLCASVQPGQSYEQYFGPGTRLTVT.